This TCR beta chain was profiled in a study of PD-L1 blockade in urothelial cancer (dated by TCRdb to 2016 to 2017). About the study as a whole: Every patient began therapy at some point between 2013 and 2015 and was given atezolizumab 1,200 mg intravenously every 3 weeks. Twenty-five of 29 patients were identified as males with urothelial cancer of bladder origin, and a prior smoking history was reported by 18 of 29 patients. An ECOG performance status of 0 or 1 was recorded for the patients, and 0 to 3 prior chemotherapy regimens had been received by the patients. Blood samples were analyzed 3 weeks after the start of treatment (second dose) and 6 weeks after the start of treatment. Blood samples yielded a median of around 150,000 T cells and 65,000 to 95,000 unique TCRs, with median clonality roughly 0.082. The study, an exploratory multi-omic analysis, examined somatic, immune and clinical correlates of response to PD-L1 blockade with atezolizumab in urothelial cancer. Pretreatment tumor samples, along with matched peripheral blood serially collected before and after atezolizumab treatment, were subjected to TCR sequencing. Durable clinical benefit meant progression-free survival longer than 6 months, and TCR features were also tested against progression-free and overall survival. In the same patients who had TCR sequencing, pretreatment tumors also underwent whole exome sequencing and RNA sequencing. Durable clinical benefit was achieved by nine patients but not by the remaining 20. Under 30 patients had pretreatment blood TCR-seq, about 24 had at least one posttreatment blood collection, and about 24 had tumor TCR-seq. Broad study findings and their caveats: Because the sample size was small (n of about 29) and many of the analyses were exploratory, the results are meant to be hypothesis-generating. At 3 weeks after the start of treatment, tumor-associated TCR clones in peripheral blood had expanded more in patients with durable benefit (n ≈ 24, p = 0.022). Improved progression-free and overall survival was associated with having pretreatment peripheral blood TCR clonality below the median.

With respect to this clone: Its antigen remains undetermined. Per-base qualities were not stored, and no clone one base away is much larger.

Taken from cysteine to phenylalanine, the CDR3 has 15 residues. CDR3 DNA only is kept here, 45 bases in frame from base 1. The CDR1 and CDR2 encoded by the germline V gene are MGHRA and YSYEKL. A distance of 9 bases separates the germline ends of V and J, which lose 0 bases and 4 bases respectively. The cohort comprised fewer than 35 patients with locally advanced or metastatic urothelial carcinoma treated at Memorial Sloan Kettering on a trial protocol. Peripheral blood mononuclear cells were collected pretreatment and during treatment, with between 1 and 8 total time points per patient. The Qiagen DNeasy Blood extraction kit was used to purify genomic DNA from total PBMCs and tumor samples. PBMCs were collected pretreatment and during treatment, and were isolated and stored as previously described. Synthetic TCR analog templates were spiked into each PCR so that absolute template abundance could be estimated from read counts. The immunoSEQ assay was used to amplify TCRbeta CDR3 regions from genomic DNA with bias-controlled V and J gene primers. Sequencing of rearranged TCRbeta segments was done at approximately 20X coverage. The study's processing was this. Clustering was used to correct sequencing errors, and CDR3s were annotated against IMGT so that V, D and J genes could be assigned. Only productive TCRbeta rearrangements were used in downstream analyses, excluding out-of-frame or stop-codon sequences. To compute clonality, Shannon entropy was normalized by the log of the number of unique productive sequences and then subtracted from one. Fisher's exact test with Benjamini-Hochberg correction, using a cutoff of adjusted p below 0.01, was how clones that differed between time points or between blood and tumor were identified. Not all clones reach the TCRdb copy of this immuneACCESS table, which keeps in-frame sequences only. Checked studies attribute under half of the gap to unresolved V genes and leave the rest unexplained. V, J and clone size were drawn from that table, and D and trimming were deduced from the DNA. For this sample there are about 30,000 clones; more than 75% appear just once. The ten largest clones take up 3.1% of the sample.

The TCR comes from a man aged 50-59 years with urothelial cancer. The chain is assembled from TRBV4-1 and TRBJ2-2, with TRBD1 perhaps the D gene, on 5 matching bases. The source was PBMCs, collected around atezolizumab (anti-PD-L1) treatment. The CDR3 region has the sequence CASSQEVQATGELFF. In nucleotides, the sequence is TGCGCCAGCAGCCAAGAGGTACAGGCCACCGGGGAGCTGTTTTTT.